These 14 T cell receptor beta chains were sequenced from one sample in a study of T cell changes during pregnancy in multiple sclerosis. Assay used: immunoSEQ multiplex PCR; TCRdb lists only in-frame clones, some missing. The profile shows around 69,000 clones, roughly 91% of them singletons. Here the sequenced sample was peripheral blood, taken in the second trimester of pregnancy. The receptors originated from a female donor in good health, enrolled as a control in a pregnancy study.

This clone was seen once. The chain has TRBV29-1 and TRBJ1-2, with D maybe TRBD1 (6 bases). This CDR3 has 14 residues. Germline V gives CDR1 SQVTM, CDR2 ANQGSEA. The V gene lost 5 bases and the J gene lost 7 bases, with 20 bases spanning the gap. The CDR3 nucleotides read TGCAGCGTTCTACCCCGGGGGGGGGCCAGTGGCTACACCTTC. Residues: CSVLPRGGASGYTF.

The V and J genes are TRBV30 and TRBJ1-1; D remains unclear. Trimming removed 2 bases at V and 0 bases at J, with 7 bases between. Looked up from germline, CDR1 is GTSNPN and CDR2 is SVGIG (reference sequence). The CDR3 is 13 amino acids. This CDR3 is CAWSPVMNTEAFF. In nucleotides, the CDR3 is TGTGCCTGGAGTCCAGTCATGAACACTGAAGCTTTCTTT.

The rearrangement uses TRBV28 and TRBJ2-7; TRBD2 aligns across 14 bases. V shed 9 bases, J shed 1 base, and the junction held 2 bases outside the gene matches. Germline loops: CDR1 MDHEN, CDR2 SYDVKM. The CDR3 runs to 14 residues. This CDR3 is CASRTSGGSYEQYF. DNA for the CDR3: TGTGCCAGTCGGACTAGCGGGGGGTCCTACGAGCAGTACTTC. The full variable domain, its missing parts supplied by reference TRBV28 and TRBJ2-7, is DVKVTQSSRYLVKRTGEKVFLECVQDMDHENMFWYRQDPGLGLRLIYFSYDVKMKEKGDIPEGYSVSREKKERFSLILESASTNQTSMYLCASRTSGGSYEQYFGPGTRLTVT.

The chain joins TRBV27 to TRBJ1-2; 8 nucleotides match TRBD1. CDR3 length equals 15 residues. From germline, CDR1 is MNHEY and CDR2 SMNVEV (reference sequence). Trimming took 4 bases from V and 7 from J; bases not matched to a gene: 11. CDR3 sequence: CASSSVGQGWVGYTF. CDR3 in DNA: TGTGCCAGCAGTTCCGTCGGACAGGGATGGGTTGGCTACACCTTC.

The chain recombines TRBV30 with TRBJ2-1; tentatively, D is TRBD1 (5 bases). CDR1 is GTSNPN and CDR2 is SVGIG in the germline V gene (reference sequence). V dropped 0 bases and J dropped 4 bases, with 10 bases sitting between them. The CDR3 contains 14 residues. CDR3 bases: TGTGCCTGGAGTGTACTGACAGCGTACAATGAGCAGTTCTTC. Protein product: CAWSVLTAYNEQFF.

The V gene is TRBV6-5, the J gene TRBJ2-7, with D unclear. Trimming removed 6 bases at V and 0 bases at J, with 9 bases between. CDR1 MNHEY and CDR2 SVGAGI come from the germline V gene. The CDR3 totals 13 residues. CDR3 coding DNA: TGTGCCAGCAGGAGACACCGCTCCTACGAGCAGTACTTC. It codes for CASRRHRSYEQYF.

V and J are TRBV7-9 and TRBJ1-4, with D unresolved. This CDR3 has 14 residues. V dropped 1 base and J dropped 2 bases, with 5 bases sitting between them. CDR1 and CDR2 from the germline V gene are SEHNR and FQNEAQ (reference sequence). DNA for the CDR3: TGTGCCAGCAGCTTAGGCCGGACTAATGAAAAACTGTTTTTT. Amino acid sequence: CASSLGRTNEKLFF.

The chain has TRBV4-2 and TRBJ1-4, with TRBD1 matching 8 bases. J lost 5 bases, V lost 1 base, and 6 bases had no gene match. The CDR3 runs to 16 residues. Looked up from germline, CDR1 is LGHNA and CDR2 is YNFKEQ. CDR3 DNA sequence: TGTGCCAGCAGCCAAGGCGGACAGGGTATAAATGAAAAACTGTTTTTT. Translation: CASSQGGQGINEKLFF.

The chain recombines TRBV2 with TRBJ1-2; TRBD1 agrees at 7 bases. The CDR3 covers 14 residues. Germline-derived CDR1 and CDR2 are SNHLY and FYNNEI. The J segment lost 2 bases and the V segment lost 6 bases, leaving 6 bases of the junction unmatched. The CDR3 DNA reads TGTGCCAGCAGGGAACAGGGGCTAAACTATGGCTACACCTTC. This sequence encodes CASREQGLNYGYTF. Based on the CDR3 plus reference TRBV2 and TRBJ1-2, the full variable domain is EPEVTQTPSHQVTQMGQEVILRCVPISNHLYFYWYRQILGQKVEFLVSFYNNEISEKSEIFDDQFSVERPDGSNFTLKIRSTKLEDSAMYFCASREQGLNYGYTFGSGTRLTVV.

The rearrangement joins TRBV5-1 to TRBJ2-7, with TRBD1 matching 7 bases. CDR1 SGHRS and CDR2 YFSETQ come from the germline V gene. V shed 2 bases, J shed 2 bases, and the junction held 4 bases outside the gene matches. The CDR3 consists of 14 residues. CDR3 bases: TGCGCCAGCAGCTTTGTGGGACAGACCTACGAGCAGTACTTC. Encoded protein: CASSFVGQTYEQYF.

The chain employs TRBV5-4 and TRBJ2-7, with 10 bases identical to TRBD1. The CDR3 sequence is 15 residues long. Germline CDR1 is SGHNT and CDR2 is YYREEE (reference sequence). V trimming: 1 base; J trimming: 3 bases; junction bases outside the gene matches: 4. CDR3 amino acids: CASSLFGTGDYEQYF. DNA of the CDR3: TGTGCCAGCAGCTTGTTCGGGACAGGGGACTACGAGCAGTACTTC.

The chain carries TRBV5-1 and TRBJ1-4, with 7 positions matching TRBD1. CDR3 size: 16 residues. V dropped 0 bases and J dropped 3; count of bases not matched to a gene: 5. From germline, CDR1 is SGHRS and CDR2 YFSETQ. The CDR3 spells CASSLEPQGANEKLFF. The CDR3 nucleotides are TGCGCCAGCAGCTTGGAACCCCAGGGGGCTAATGAAAAACTGTTTTTT.

DNA of the CDR3: TGTGCCAGTAGTCAAGCGGCGTCCGGAGAGCAGTACTTC. Translated: CASSQAASGEQYF. V is TRBV19 and J is TRBJ2-7; tentative D call: TRBD2 (5 bases). Trimming cost V 5 bases and J 7 bases, with 15 bases left between them. The CDR3 is made up of 13 amino acids. Germline CDR1 reads LNHDA; CDR2 reads SQIVND (reference sequence).

The chain is built from TRBV19 and TRBJ2-2, with 9 nucleotides matching TRBD2. CDR3 length equals 14 residues. The junction had 4 bases not matched to a gene; V was cut back by 6 bases and J by 5 bases. In germline, CDR1 is LNHDA, CDR2 SQIVND (reference sequence). The CDR3: CASRGLASTGELFF. The CDR3 DNA sequence: TGTGCCAGTAGGGGACTAGCCTCGACCGGGGAGCTGTTTTTT.